A single sample is the source of the 2 T cell receptor beta chains below, sequenced in a study of early T cells in non-severe SARS-CoV-2 infection. MiXCR, applied by TCRdb to the 5' RACE reads, yields one record per CDR3 protein. The table includes under 35,000 distinct CDR3 sequences, over 2.5% detected once. The sequencing input was whole blood. These receptors were obtained from an adult who was a healthcare worker with PCR-confirmed SARS-CoV-2 infection or an uninfected control (not recorded which).

In its sample, this clonotype ranks as medium-sized. The V call is TRBV5-5, the J call TRBJ1-1, with D unclear. CDR3 size: 15 residues. Germline V gives CDR1 SGHKS, CDR2 YYEKEE (reference sequence). Trimming removed 6 bases at V and 0 bases at J, with 15 bases between. CDR3 sequence reads: CASILGYTVNTEAFF. The CDR3 DNA sequence: TGTGCCAGCATCCTTGGATACACGGTGAACACTGAAGCTTTCTTT.

The sample holds many counts of this clonotype. The gene calls are TRBV20-1 and TRBJ1-5; D gene ambiguous. V was trimmed by 3 bases and J by 0 bases, leaving 3 bases between them. Looked up from germline, CDR1 is DFQATT and CDR2 is SNEGSKA (reference sequence). This CDR3 is built from 12 residues. The CDR3 reads CSARNSNQPQHF. The CDR3 bases are TGCAGTGCTAGGAATAGCAATCAGCCCCAGCATTTT.